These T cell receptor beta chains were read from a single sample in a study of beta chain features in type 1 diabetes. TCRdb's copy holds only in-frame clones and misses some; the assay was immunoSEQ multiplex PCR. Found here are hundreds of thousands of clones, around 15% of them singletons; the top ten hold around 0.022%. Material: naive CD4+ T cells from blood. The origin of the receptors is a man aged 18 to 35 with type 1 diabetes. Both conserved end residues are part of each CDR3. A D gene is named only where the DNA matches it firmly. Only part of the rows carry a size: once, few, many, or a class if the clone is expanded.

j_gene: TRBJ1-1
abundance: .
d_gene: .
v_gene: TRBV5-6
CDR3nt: TGTGCCACAACGAAAGCCGGGAGCACTGAAGCTTTCTTT
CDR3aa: CATTKAGSTEAFF

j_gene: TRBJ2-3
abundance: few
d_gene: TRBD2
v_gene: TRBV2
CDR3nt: TGTGCCAGCAGCAAGACTAGCGGGGGCACAGATACGCAGTATTTT
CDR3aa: CASSKTSGGTDTQYF

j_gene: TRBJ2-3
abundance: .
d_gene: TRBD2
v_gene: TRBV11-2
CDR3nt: TGTGCCAGCACCCAGCGGGGGGGGACAGATACGCAGTATTTT
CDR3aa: CASTQRGGTDTQYF

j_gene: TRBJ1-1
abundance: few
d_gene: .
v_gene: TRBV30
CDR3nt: TGTGCCTGGACAGGGGAGAACACTGAAGCTTTCTTT
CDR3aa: CAWTGENTEAFF

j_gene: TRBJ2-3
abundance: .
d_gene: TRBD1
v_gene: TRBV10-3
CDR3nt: TGTGCCATCAGTGGGGGACAGGGAAAGGCAGATACGCAGTATTTT
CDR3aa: CAISGGQGKADTQYF

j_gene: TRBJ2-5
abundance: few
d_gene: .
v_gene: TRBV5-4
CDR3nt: TGTGCCAGCAGCTGGGGCCCTCAAGAGACCCAGTACTTC
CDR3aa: CASSWGPQETQYF

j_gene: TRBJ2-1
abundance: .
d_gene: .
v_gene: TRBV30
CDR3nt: TGTGCCTGGACAGTTGGGCCTCCCGACCCGAGGTTCTTC
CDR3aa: CAWTVGPPDPRFF

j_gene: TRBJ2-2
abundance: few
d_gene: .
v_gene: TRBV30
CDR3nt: TGTGCCTGGAGTGTAACGACCGGGGAGCTGTTTTTT
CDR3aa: CAWSVTTGELFF

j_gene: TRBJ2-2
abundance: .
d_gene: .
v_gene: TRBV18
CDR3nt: TGTGCCAGCTCTCCCGATACGAACACCGGGGAGCTGTTTTTT
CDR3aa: CASSPDTNTGELFF

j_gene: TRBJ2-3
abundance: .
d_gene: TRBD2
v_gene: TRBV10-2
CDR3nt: TGCGCCAGCAGTGGGCTAGCGGGCACAGATACGCAGTATTTT
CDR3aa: CASSGLAGTDTQYF

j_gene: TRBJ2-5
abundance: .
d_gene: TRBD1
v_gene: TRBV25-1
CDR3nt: TGTGCCAGCAGTGAGGGGACAGGGCAAGAGACCCAGTACTTC
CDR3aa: CASSEGTGQETQYF

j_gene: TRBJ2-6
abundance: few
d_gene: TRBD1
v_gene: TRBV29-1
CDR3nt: TGCAGCGCCGGGACAGGGGACTCTGGGGCCAACGTCCTGACTTTC
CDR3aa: CSAGTGDSGANVLTF

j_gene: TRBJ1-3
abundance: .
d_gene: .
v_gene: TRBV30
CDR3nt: TGTGCCTGTACCCTTAGCTCTGGAAACACCATATATTTT
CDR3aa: CACTLSSGNTIYF

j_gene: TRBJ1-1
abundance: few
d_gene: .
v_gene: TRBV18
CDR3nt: TGTGCCAGCTCACCACAAGGGGATCCTGGCACTGAAGCTTTCTTT
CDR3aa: CASSPQGDPGTEAFF

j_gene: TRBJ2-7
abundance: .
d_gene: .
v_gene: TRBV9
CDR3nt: TGTGCCAGCAGCCTCTACAAGGACAGAACTCCATCTTACGAGCAGTACTTC
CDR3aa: CASSLYKDRTPSYEQYF

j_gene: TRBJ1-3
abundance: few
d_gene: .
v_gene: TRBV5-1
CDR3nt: TGCGCCAGCAGCTTGGTGGACATGGTAATGGGGCCTGGAAACACCATATATTTT
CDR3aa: CASSLVDMVMGPGNTIYF

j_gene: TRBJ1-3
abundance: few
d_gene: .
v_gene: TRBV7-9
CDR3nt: TGTGCCAGCAGCCCGGACGCTGGAAACACCATATATTTT
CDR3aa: CASSPDAGNTIYF

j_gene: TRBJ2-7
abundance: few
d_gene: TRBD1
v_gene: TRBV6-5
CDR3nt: TGTGCCAGCAGTTACTACAGGGGCACCTACGAGCAGTACTTC
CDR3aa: CASSYYRGTYEQYF

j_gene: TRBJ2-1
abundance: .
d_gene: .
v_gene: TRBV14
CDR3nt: TGTGCCAGCAGCCCGGGACGGTCTTACAATGAGCAGTTCTTC
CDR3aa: CASSPGRSYNEQFF

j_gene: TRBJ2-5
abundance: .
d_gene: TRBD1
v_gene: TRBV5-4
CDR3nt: TGTGCCAGCAGCTTGGGACAGGGTGGAGAGACCCAGTACTTC
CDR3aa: CASSLGQGGETQYF

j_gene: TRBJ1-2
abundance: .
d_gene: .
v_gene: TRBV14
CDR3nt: TGTGCCAGCAGCCCTGAAGCAACAGGGTCCCAGGGTGGCTACACCTTC
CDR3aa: CASSPEATGSQGGYTF

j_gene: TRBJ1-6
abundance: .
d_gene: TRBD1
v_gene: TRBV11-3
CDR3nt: TGTGCCAGCAGTCAAAGGACAGGGGACAATTCACCCCTCCACTTT
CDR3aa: CASSQRTGDNSPLHF

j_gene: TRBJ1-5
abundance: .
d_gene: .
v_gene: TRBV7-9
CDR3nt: TGTGCCAGCAGCTCCCCGACGGGCAGGGACAATCAGCCCCAGCATTTT
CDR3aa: CASSSPTGRDNQPQHF

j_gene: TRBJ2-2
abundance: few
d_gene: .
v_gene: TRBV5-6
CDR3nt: TGTGCCAGCAGCCCGGTCCAGACTAACACCGGGGAGCTGTTTTTT
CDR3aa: CASSPVQTNTGELFF

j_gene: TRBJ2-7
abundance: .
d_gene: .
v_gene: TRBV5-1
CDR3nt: TGCGCCAGCAGCTTGGTCTCCAGGGGACTACCCTACGAGCAGTACTTC
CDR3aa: CASSLVSRGLPYEQYF

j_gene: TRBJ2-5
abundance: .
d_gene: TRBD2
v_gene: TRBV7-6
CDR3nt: TGTGCCAGCAGCGTTAGCGGGGGTGAGACCCAGTACTTC
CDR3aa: CASSVSGGETQYF

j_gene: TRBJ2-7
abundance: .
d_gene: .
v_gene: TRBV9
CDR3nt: TGTGCCAGCAGCGTAGCTAGCGCACCCTACGAGCAGTACTTC
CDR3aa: CASSVASAPYEQYF

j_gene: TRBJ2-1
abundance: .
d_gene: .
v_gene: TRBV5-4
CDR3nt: TGTGCCAGCAGCCCGACAGGGACTTTCTGGAATGAGCAGTTCTTC
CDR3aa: CASSPTGTFWNEQFF

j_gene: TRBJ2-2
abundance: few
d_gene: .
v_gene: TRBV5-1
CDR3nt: TGCGCCAGCAGCTTGGCTGGGGAGCTGTTTTTT
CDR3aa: CASSLAGELFF

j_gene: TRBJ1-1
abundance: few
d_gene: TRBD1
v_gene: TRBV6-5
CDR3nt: TGTGCCAGCAGTTACTCCCCAGGGGGATACGCTGAAGCTTTCTTT
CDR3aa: CASSYSPGGYAEAFF

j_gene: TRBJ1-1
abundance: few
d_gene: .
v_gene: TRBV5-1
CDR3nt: TGCGCCAGCAGCGCGACAACAGGGAACACTGAAGCTTTCTTT
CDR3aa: CASSATTGNTEAFF

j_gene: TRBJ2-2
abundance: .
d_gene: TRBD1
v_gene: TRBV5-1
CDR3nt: TGCGCCAGCAGTCAAGACAGGGAGAACACCGGGGAGCTGTTTTTT
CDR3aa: CASSQDRENTGELFF

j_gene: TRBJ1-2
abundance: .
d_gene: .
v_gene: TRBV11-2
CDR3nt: TGTGCCAGCAGCTCCAACGTTAACTATGGCTACACCTTC
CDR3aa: CASSSNVNYGYTF

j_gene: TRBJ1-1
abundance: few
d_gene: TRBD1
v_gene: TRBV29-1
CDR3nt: TGCAGCGTTACCGGGACAGAGGTGAAGAGCGCTTTCTTT
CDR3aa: CSVTGTEVKSAFF

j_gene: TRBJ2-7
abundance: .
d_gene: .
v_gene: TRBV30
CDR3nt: TGTGCCTGGTCGGCAGAAGTATCCGAGCAGTACTTC
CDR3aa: CAWSAEVSEQYF